The 32 T cell receptor beta chains given below trace back to one sample, sequenced in a study of T-cell reconstitution after alpha-beta-depleted transplantation in children. Preparation of the TCRbeta library was carried out with unique molecular identifiers. One entry per CDR3 protein results from TCRdb running MiXCR on the PCR reads. The sample carries under 250,000 distinct CDR3 sequences, under 8.5% recorded once. The sample here was PBMCs, taken before TCRalphabeta/CD19-depleted stem cell transplant. The source of these receptors is a boy aged 2 to 10 with acute lymphoblastic leukemia, due to receive a stem cell transplant.

Ten or more counts support this clonotype. The CDR3 DNA is TGCGCCAGCAGCTTCGGGACTAGCGGGGACACCGGGGAGCTGTTTTTT. Translated, it gives CASSFGTSGDTGELFF. This chain uses TRBV5-1 with TRBJ2-2; 13 bases match TRBD2. The CDR3 is 16 residues long. The V gene end was trimmed by 2 bases and the J gene end by 3 bases; junction bases not matched to a gene: 1. Germline CDR1 reads SGHRS; CDR2 reads YFSETQ. The full variable domain, its missing parts supplied by reference TRBV5-1 and TRBJ2-2, is KAGVTQTPRYLIKTRGQQVTLSCSPISGHRSVSWYQQTPGQGLQFLFEYFSETQRNKGNFPGRFSGRQFSNSRSEMNVSTLELGDSALYLCASSFGTSGDTGELFFGEGSRLTVL.

In this sample, this clonotype turned up many times. V usage is TRBV11-1 and J usage is TRBJ2-1; no firm D call. Germline CDR1 SGHAT, CDR2 FQDESV (reference sequence). This CDR3 region has 18 residues. With 4 bases removed from V and 0 bases from J, the gap between germline ends came to 19 bases. The CDR3 sequence: CASSSKGELKYSYNEQFF. The CDR3 nucleotides read TGTGCCAGCAGCTCAAAAGGCGAGCTAAAGTACTCCTACAATGAGCAGTTCTTC.

This clonotype was seen many times. V and J are TRBV12-3 or TRBV12-4 and TRBJ2-2, with D maybe TRBD1 (6 bases). The CDR3 length is 16 residues. V lost 8 bases and J lost 6, with 22 bases in between. CDR3 DNA sequence: TGTGCCAGCTTTTCTTCGCCAGGGGCCTTCCCCGGGGAGCTGTTTTTT. It translates to CASFSSPGAFPGELFF.

This clonotype has a count of ten or more. The J gene is TRBJ2-3, the V gene TRBV7-9; 8 nucleotides line up with TRBD2. The CDR3 spans 17 residues. The V gene end was trimmed by 5 bases and the J gene end by 3 bases; junction bases not matched to a gene: 13. Germline CDR1 and CDR2: SEHNR and FQNEAQ (reference sequence). Here the CDR3 reads CASSGILAERSTDTQYF. DNA for the CDR3: TGTGCCAGCAGCGGAATACTAGCGGAAAGAAGTACAGATACGCAGTATTTT.

This clonotype was detected ten times or more. The V call is TRBV12-3 or TRBV12-4, the J call TRBJ2-3; a possible D gene is TRBD2 (5 bases). The germline V and J ends were trimmed by 2 bases and 4 bases, with 7 bases remaining between them. The CDR3 contains 13 residues. CDR3 sequence reads: CASSLLAPDTQYF. The CDR3 nucleotides are TGTGCCAGCAGTTTACTAGCCCCAGATACGCAGTATTTT.

Ten or more counts support this clonotype. The V and J genes are TRBV5-1 and TRBJ2-1; no firm D call. The CDR3 runs to 14 residues. Germline V lookup: CDR1 SGHRS, CDR2 YFSETQ. V was shortened by 2 bases and J by 2 bases, with 8 bases between the two germline ends. The DNA for the CDR3 is TGCGCCAGCAGCTTTGGGGATACCTACAATGAGCAGTTCTTC. It translates to CASSFGDTYNEQFF.

This clonotype showed up many times. The chain is built from TRBV20-1 and TRBJ2-4; tentatively, D is TRBD1 (6 bases). Germline V gene sequence: CDR1 DFQATT, CDR2 SNEGSKA (reference sequence). V lost 4 bases and J 0 bases, leaving 13 bases between the germline ends. This CDR3 is 15 amino acids long. The CDR3 nucleotides are TGCAGTGCTAACAGGGCCTCCCTAGCCAAAAACATTCAGTACTTC. Protein product: CSANRASLAKNIQYF.

The sample holds many counts of this clonotype. In DNA form, the CDR3 reads TGCGCCAGCAGCTCTTGGCAGGGGGCGACCGGGGAGCTGTTTTTT. Residues: CASSSWQGATGELFF. The chain is built from TRBV5-1 and TRBJ2-2, with 8 bases matching TRBD1. Germline loops: CDR1 SGHRS, CDR2 YFSETQ. The CDR3 has 15 amino acids. V gave up 3 bases and J gave up 5 bases; unmatched junction bases: 6.

This clonotype was counted at least ten times. V is TRBV12-3 or TRBV12-4 and J is TRBJ1-4; TRBD1 might be the D (5 bases). The germline V and J ends were trimmed by 5 bases and 8 bases, with 12 bases remaining between them. This CDR3 is built from 13 residues. This CDR3 is CASSRGAYEKLFF. Here the CDR3 DNA reads TGTGCCAGCAGTAGAGGGGCATACGAAAAACTGTTTTTT.

This clonotype showed up many times. J is TRBJ2-7 and V is TRBV29-1; the D gene is possibly TRBD1 (5 bases). The germline V gene encodes CDR1 SQVTM and CDR2 ANQGSEA. Trimming pared 4 bases from V and 2 bases from J, leaving 12 bases between. The CDR3 is made up of 13 amino acids. CDR3 nucleotides: TGCAGCGTTGCGGGCGAAGGGGCCTACGAGCAGTACTTC. Protein product: CSVAGEGAYEQYF.

This clonotype has more than one count but fewer than ten. The chain links TRBV20-1 to TRBJ1-5; D remains unclear. Germline values: CDR1 DFQATT, CDR2 SNEGSKA (reference sequence). The CDR3 has 12 residues. The V and J ends lost 3 bases and 6 bases respectively, with 9 bases between them. As DNA, the CDR3 is TGCAGTGCTAGTCTTTCCCCTCAGCCCCAGCATTTT. Translated, it gives CSASLSPQPQHF.

This clonotype was counted many times. V and J are TRBV15 and TRBJ2-7; TRBD2 is a possible D gene (6 bases). Germline CDR1 reads LNHNV; CDR2 reads YYDKDF (reference sequence). There are 13 residues in the CDR3. V lost 8 bases and J lost 3, with 14 bases in between. Here the CDR3 reads CATAGGLNYEQYF. CDR3 sequence (DNA): TGTGCCACCGCCGGAGGGCTCAACTACGAGCAGTACTTC.

The V and J genes are TRBV6-2 or TRBV6-3 and TRBJ2-4, with a weak D call TRBD2 (5 bases). The CDR3 is 12 amino acids. CDR1 MNHEY and CDR2 SVGEGT come from the germline V gene. Trimming pared 4 bases from V and 7 bases from J, leaving 8 bases between. The CDR3 spells CASSSGSNIQYF. The CDR3 DNA reads as TGTGCCAGCAGTTCGGGGTCTAACATTCAGTACTTC.

There are many counts of this clonotype. The junction does not match germline at one end; this may be a read error. The chain has TRBV7-9 and TRBJ1-4; D unresolved. The CDR3 covers 14 residues. Germline values: CDR1 SEHNR, CDR2 FQNEAQ (reference sequence). The CDR3 is CASSDDPTNEELFF. Written as DNA, the CDR3 is TGTGCCAGCAGCGACGACCCTACTAATGAAGAACTGTTTTTT.

This clonotype showed up many times. The V call is TRBV28, the J call TRBJ1-1; D call uncertain. Trimming took off 6 bases at V and 0 bases at J, with 8 bases between the two ends. Per germline, CDR1 MDHEN and CDR2 SYDVKM. The CDR3 extends over 13 amino acids. Here the CDR3 DNA reads TGTGCCAGCAGAGTAGGGTTGAACACTGAAGCTTTCTTT. This sequence encodes CASRVGLNTEAFF.

The CDR3 nucleotides read TGTGCCAGCAGCTTAGTCGGGGCCTCCTCTGGAAACACCATATATTTT. Amino acid sequence: CASSLVGASSGNTIYF. The chain joins TRBV7-2 to TRBJ1-3; D may be TRBD1 (5 bases). The CDR3 consists of 16 residues. The germline gives CDR1 SGHTA, CDR2 FQGNSA. Trimming cost V 1 base and J 0 bases, with 10 bases left between them.

In this sample, this clonotype turned up many times. The rearrangement links TRBV12-3 or TRBV12-4 to TRBJ1-1; D is uncertain. V lost 4 bases, J lost 4 bases, and 19 bases lay in between. The CDR3 contains 16 residues. CDR3 sequence reads: CASSSGVGQEATEAFF. The CDR3 nucleotides are TGTGCCAGCAGTTCGGGAGTGGGTCAGGAGGCCACTGAAGCTTTCTTT.

This clonotype was picked up many times. The chain is built from TRBV28 and TRBJ2-1; TRBD2 matches at 9 bases. The V and J ends lost 7 bases and 8 bases, in that order; junction bases with no gene match: 12. CDR1 and CDR2 from the germline V gene are MDHEN and SYDVKM. The CDR3 loop spans 15 amino acids. The CDR3 bases are TGTGCCAGCACGGGTTCTAGCGGGGTTGGAGATGAGCAGTTCTTC. This sequence encodes CASTGSSGVGDEQFF.

There are many counts of this clonotype. The chain carries TRBV7-2 and TRBJ1-1; a weak D match, TRBD1 (6 bases). V was shortened by 0 bases and J by 11 bases, with 13 bases between the two germline ends. The CDR3 extends over 13 amino acids. Germline loops: CDR1 SGHTA, CDR2 FQGNSA. The DNA of the CDR3 is TGTGCCAGCAGCTTAGCAGGCCGTAGGGGGGCTTTCTTT. It specifies CASSLAGRRGAFF.

This clonotype was counted at least ten times. One end of the junction does not line up with germline, which may come from a read error. The rearrangement joins TRBV28 to TRBJ2-3; D is possibly TRBD2 (6 bases). CDR1 is MDHEN and CDR2 is SYDVKM in the germline V gene. This CDR3 is 14 amino acids long. The CDR3 region is CASSPGGPADKQYF. CDR3 nucleotide sequence: TGTGCCAGCAGTCCCGGGGGTCCCGCAGATAAGCAGTATTTT. The full variable domain, completed using reference TRBV28 and TRBJ2-3, is DVKVTQSSRYLVKRTGEKVFLECVQDMDHENMFWYRQDPGLGLRLIYFSYDVKMKEKGDIPEGYSVSREKKERFSLILESASTNQTSMYLCASSPGGPADKQYFGPGTRLTVL.

The chain is built from TRBV15 and TRBJ2-7; 12 positions agree with TRBD2. Germline CDR1 is LNHNV and CDR2 is YYDKDF (reference sequence). J gave up 3 bases and V 5 bases, and 5 bases lay outside the gene matches. The length of the CDR3 is 15 residues. The CDR3 is CATSVSTSGGYEQYF. In DNA form, the CDR3 reads TGTGCCACCAGCGTTTCGACTAGCGGGGGCTACGAGCAGTACTTC.

This clonotype has only a few counts. The genes are TRBV29-1 and TRBJ1-2, with 10 bases identical to TRBD1. The CDR3 is 14 amino acids. V was pared by 5 bases and J by 8 bases, with 11 bases of the junction left unmatched. The germline V gene encodes CDR1 SQVTM and CDR2 ANQGSEA. The CDR3 here is CSVSRGDRGKGYTF. CDR3 sequence (DNA): TGCAGCGTTTCTCGGGGGGACAGGGGAAAAGGCTACACCTTC.

This clonotype has ten or more counts. V gene TRBV15 combines with J gene TRBJ2-3, with D possibly matching TRBD1 (5 bases). The CDR3 consists of 17 residues. Germline V gene lookup returns CDR1 LNHNV and CDR2 YYDKDF (reference sequence). Trimming cost V 0 bases and J 4 bases, with 17 bases left between them. The CDR3: CATSRDGRGAVSDTQYF. The CDR3 DNA is TGTGCCACCAGCAGAGATGGTAGGGGCGCAGTCTCAGATACGCAGTATTTT.

CDR3 amino acids: CASSGVTGANVLTF. The CDR3 DNA is TGTGCCAGCAGCGGGGTTACTGGGGCCAACGTCCTGACTTTC. V usage is TRBV12-3 or TRBV12-4 and J usage is TRBJ2-6; the D gene is possibly TRBD2 (5 bases). The V end was cut by 6 bases, the J end by 2 bases, with 8 bases between. This CDR3 has 14 amino acids.

This clonotype has ten or more counts. The CDR3 DNA reads as TGTGCCAGCAGCTTAGCGAATGATGAGCAGTTCTTC. Translating it yields CASSLANDEQFF. The rearrangement uses TRBV11-2 and TRBJ2-1; no firm D call. CDR1 is SGHAT, CDR2 FQNNGV, per germline. V gave up 1 base and J gave up 8 bases, with 6 bases separating them. The CDR3 totals 12 residues.

This clonotype was counted between two and nine times. A junction end diverges from the germline sequence, so it may reflect a read error. The chain links TRBV4-1 to TRBJ2-1, with D tentatively TRBD1 (6 bases). Germline CDR1 is MGHRA and CDR2 is YSYEKL. CDR3 length: 16 amino acids. The CDR3 coding sequence is TGTGCCAGCGGCCCGGTCCCCGAGGGGGTTGTTAGTGAGCAGTTCTTC. It translates to CASGPVPEGVVSEQFF.

This clonotype came up many times. This chain connects TRBV15 to TRBJ2-2; D possibly corresponds to TRBD1 (5 bases). The V gene's germline CDR1 is LNHNV and CDR2 YYDKDF (reference sequence). With 4 bases removed from V and 0 bases from J, the gap between germline ends came to 9 bases. This CDR3 spans 15 amino acids. The CDR3 loop is CATSTDSSNTGELFF. The CDR3 coding sequence is TGTGCCACCAGCACCGACAGTTCGAACACCGGGGAGCTGTTTTTT.

The genes are TRBV27 and TRBJ1-5; TRBD1 aligns across 11 bases. J lost 4 bases, V lost 8 bases, and 4 bases had no gene match. This CDR3 is built from 14 residues. The germline gives CDR1 MNHEY, CDR2 SMNVEV (reference sequence). CDR3 sequence (DNA): TGTGCCAGCGGGGACAGGGGGAGGAATCAGCCCCAGCATTTT. Translated, it gives CASGDRGRNQPQHF.

This clonotype was counted only a few times. This sequence joins TRBV21-1 and TRBJ2-3; TRBD1 reflects the table's D call only, with no check against the DNA. TRBV21-1 is labeled a pseudogene. The CDR3 sequence is 15 residues long. CDR3 loop: CASSKPDTGEDTQYF. CDR3 DNA: TGTGCCAGCAGCAAGCCCGACACAGGGGAGGATACGCAGTATTTT.

This clonotype was recorded at least ten times. The junction and the germline gene differ at one end; a read error may be behind it. This chain uses TRBV7-7 with TRBJ2-5; perhaps D is TRBD1 or TRBD2 (5 bases each). Germline V gene sequence: CDR1 SSHAT, CDR2 FNYEAQ (reference sequence). The CDR3 length is 14 residues. CDR3: CASSLRDHGETQYF. The CDR3, as DNA: TGTGCTAGCAGCTTGAGGGACCATGGGGAGACCCAGTACTTC.

The J gene is TRBJ2-3, the V gene TRBV7-2; unclear D gene. This CDR3 region has 13 residues. Trimming took 9 bases from V and 2 from J, leaving 12 bases between them. In germline, CDR1 is SGHTA, CDR2 FQGNSA. CDR3 in amino acids: CASSSPFTDTQYF. The CDR3 DNA sequence: TGTGCCAGTAGTAGCCCATTCACAGATACGCAGTATTTT.

Many counts were recorded for this clonotype. The rearrangement joins TRBV5-1 to TRBJ2-6; the D is unclear. The CDR3 has 15 residues. In germline, CDR1 is SGHRS, CDR2 YFSETQ. The V gene lost 4 bases and the J gene lost 0 bases, with 8 bases spanning the gap. The CDR3 reads CASSPWTSGANVLTF. The CDR3 DNA reads as TGCGCCAGCAGCCCGTGGACCTCTGGGGCCAACGTCCTGACTTTC.